Below, 29 T cell receptor beta chains from the same sample are listed, as sequenced in a study of cytomegalovirus exposure and HLA in healthy donors. The repertoire was sequenced with immunoSEQ multiplex PCR; TCRdb's copy has only in-frame clones and lacks some. The sample lists 90,000 or so clones; around 85% were seen once. The sample comprised PBMCs. The receptors originated from a young man in good health and CMV-seropositive.

This clone has more than one count but fewer than ten. This chain joins TRBV10-3 and TRBJ2-5; 11 bases match TRBD2. This CDR3 is built from 14 residues. V lost 10 bases and J lost 5; bases outside the gene matches: 9. CDR1 is ENHRY, CDR2 SYGVKD, per germline. The CDR3: CATRTSGSVETQYF. The CDR3 region has the DNA TGTGCCACCAGGACTAGCGGGTCTGTCGAGACCCAGTACTTC.

The chain couples TRBV4-1 to TRBJ2-2, with 16 bases identical to TRBD2. With V trimmed by 3 bases and J by 6 bases, 1 base remained unmatched. The CDR3 is made up of 16 amino acids. CDR1 and CDR2 from the germline V gene are MGHRA and YSYEKL. CDR3 loop: CASSQGLAGGAGELFF. The CDR3 DNA reads as TGCGCCAGCAGCCAGGGACTAGCGGGAGGGGCCGGGGAGCTGTTTTTT.

This clone has a handful of counts. The chain uses TRBV10-3 and TRBJ1-5; the D is unclear. Germline assignment: CDR1 ENHRY and CDR2 SYGVKD. This CDR3 is built from 14 residues. Trimming stripped 0 bases from V and 2 bases from J, with 5 bases between. The CDR3: CAISESVGNQPQHF. CDR3 in DNA: TGTGCCATCAGTGAGTCCGTCGGCAATCAGCCCCAGCATTTT.

The chain links TRBV4-1 to TRBJ1-5, with a tentative D call TRBD1 (6 bases). The CDR3 is 15 residues long. CDR1 and CDR2 (germline): MGHRA, YSYEKL. V was pared by 1 base and J by 7 bases, with 14 bases between. The CDR3 sequence is CASSQGSGGGQPQHF. The CDR3 coding sequence is TGCGCCAGCAGCCAAGGGTCGGGGGGCGGGCAGCCCCAGCATTTT.

This clone has a single count. The chain has TRBV29-1 and TRBJ2-1; TRBD1 matches 8 bases. The junction had 6 bases not matched to a gene; V was cut back by 6 bases and J by 5 bases. Germline CDR1 and CDR2: SQVTM and ANQGSEA. The CDR3 contains 13 residues. DNA for the CDR3: TGCAGCGTCCTGGACAGGGCAGACAATGAGCAGTTCTTC. This gives the protein CSVLDRADNEQFF.

This chain joins TRBV5-1 and TRBJ1-1; maybe TRBD1 (6 bases). The ends were cut back, 4 bases at V and 3 bases at J, with 13 bases in the middle. The CDR3 runs to 14 residues. Germline V gene lookup returns CDR1 SGHRS and CDR2 YFSETQ. CDR3 amino acids: CASSPEGEHTEAFF. In DNA form, the CDR3 reads TGCGCCAGCAGCCCAGAGGGGGAGCACACTGAAGCTTTCTTT.

The chain employs TRBV5-4 and TRBJ1-2; 8 bases line up with TRBD1. In germline, CDR1 is SGHNT, CDR2 YYREEE (reference sequence). This CDR3 contains 13 residues. The J segment lost 6 bases and the V segment lost 5 bases, leaving 6 bases of the junction unmatched. CDR3 sequence: CASRQDRVNGYTF. The CDR3 DNA is TGTGCCAGCAGACAGGACAGGGTGAATGGCTACACCTTC.

V usage is TRBV28 and J usage is TRBJ2-2, with a weak D call TRBD1 (6 bases). There are 16 residues in the CDR3. Per the germline V gene, CDR1 is MDHEN and CDR2 is SYDVKM. The germline V and J ends were trimmed by 3 bases and 4 bases, with 15 bases remaining between them. The CDR3 loop is CASSFSNTGFTGELFF. In DNA, the CDR3 is TGTGCCAGCAGTTTCTCTAACACAGGGTTCACCGGGGAGCTGTTTTTT. Looking up the rest from reference TRBV28 and TRBJ2-2 gives the full variable domain: DVKVTQSSRYLVKRTGEKVFLECVQDMDHENMFWYRQDPGLGLRLIYFSYDVKMKEKGDIPEGYSVSREKKERFSLILESASTNQTSMYLCASSFSNTGFTGELFFGEGSRLTVL.

The V and J genes are TRBV27 and TRBJ1-1; D might be TRBD1 (6 bases). The germline V gene encodes CDR1 MNHEY and CDR2 SMNVEV (reference sequence). This CDR3 is 13 amino acids long. V was trimmed by 7 bases and J by 1 base, leaving 10 bases between them. The CDR3 DNA reads TGTGCCAGCAATGGGGGGGCGAACACTGAAGCTTTCTTT. It is translated as CASNGGANTEAFF.

The CDR3 protein is CASSEALTGPPYEQYF. Written as DNA, the CDR3 is TGTGCCAGCAGTGAAGCTCTGACAGGGCCCCCTTACGAGCAGTACTTC. This chain joins TRBV6-1 and TRBJ2-7, with 7 bases matching TRBD1. The CDR3 contains 16 residues. CDR1 is MNHNS, CDR2 SASEGT, per germline. V was pared by 0 bases and J by 4 bases, with 9 bases of the junction left unmatched.

This clone was seen once. The chain uses TRBV9 and TRBJ2-6, with 12 bases identical to TRBD1. The trim removed 4 bases at V and 4 bases at J, leaving 6 bases unmatched. The CDR3 is 17 amino acids. The germline CDR1 and CDR2 sequences are SGDLS and YYNGEE. This chain's CDR3 is CASSPGTGGAGANVLTF. DNA of the CDR3: TGTGCCAGCAGCCCCGGGACAGGGGGCGCCGGGGCCAACGTCCTGACTTTC.

The gene calls are TRBV6-1 and TRBJ1-1; possible D gene TRBD1, 6 bases. CDR3 length: 16 amino acids. CDR1 is MNHNS and CDR2 is SASEGT in the germline V gene. The V end lost 4 bases, the J end lost 3 bases, and 18 bases lay between the germline ends. CDR3 protein: CASSAYQGRRDTEAFF. Written as DNA, the CDR3 is TGTGCCAGCAGTGCATATCAGGGGCGCAGGGACACTGAAGCTTTCTTT.

This sequence joins TRBV28 and TRBJ1-5, with a weak D call TRBD1 (6 bases). Germline V gene lookup returns CDR1 MDHEN and CDR2 SYDVKM. V was clipped by 7 bases and J by 9 bases, with 19 bases between them. This CDR3 has 14 residues. The CDR3 coding sequence is TGTGCCAGCATCTCTGGGGCAGGGGTGCGGCCCCAGCATTTT. Amino acids: CASISGAGVRPQHF.

This clone appeared a few times. CDR3 amino acids: CASGWTGGGYTF. The CDR3 region has the DNA TGTGCTAGTGGTTGGACAGGGGGTGGCTACACCTTC. V usage is TRBV12-5 and J usage is TRBJ1-2, with 10 nucleotides matching TRBD1. Looked up from germline, CDR1 is LGHNT and CDR2 is FRNRAP. There are 12 residues in the CDR3. V gave up 4 bases and J gave up 7 bases; unmatched junction bases: 0.

This chain joins TRBV27 and TRBJ1-2, with a weak D call TRBD1 (5 bases). V was clipped by 5 bases and J by 5 bases, with 21 bases between them. The CDR3 has 16 amino acids. Germline V gene lookup returns CDR1 MNHEY and CDR2 SMNVEV (reference sequence). CDR3 region: CASSKRGTGPAYGYTF. The CDR3, as DNA: TGTGCCAGCAGTAAGCGGGGGACGGGGCCAGCTTATGGCTACACCTTC.

This clone was picked up a small number of times. The J gene is TRBJ2-7, the V gene TRBV28; 7 bases match TRBD2. Looked up from germline, CDR1 is MDHEN and CDR2 is SYDVKM. Unmatched junction bases numbered 6, after V lost 5 bases and J lost 2 bases. The CDR3 loop spans 14 amino acids. CDR3 coding DNA: TGTGCCAGCAGTCGGACTAGTTTACCCTACGAGCAGTACTTC. Translation gives CASSRTSLPYEQYF.

The V gene is TRBV9, the J gene TRBJ2-7; 10 positions match TRBD2. Germline CDR1 reads SGDLS; CDR2 reads YYNGEE. This CDR3 region has 14 residues. V was pared by 3 bases and J by 1 base, with 1 base of the junction left unmatched. Written as DNA, the CDR3 is TGTGCCAGCAGCGCGGGACTAGCGTCCTACGAGCAGTACTTC. Translating gives CASSAGLASYEQYF.

The chain links TRBV7-8 to TRBJ1-2; D perhaps matches TRBD1 (5 bases). The CDR3 is made up of 15 amino acids. Between the trimmed V and J ends, which lost 5 bases and 7 bases, there was a span of 20 bases. Germline V gene data show CDR1 as SGHVS and CDR2 as FQNEAQ. CDR3: CASSPSRDSHFGYTF. CDR3 coding DNA: TGTGCCAGCAGCCCCAGTAGGGACTCTCACTTTGGCTACACCTTC. Full variable domain (missing parts from reference TRBV7-8 and TRBJ1-2): GAGVSQSPRYKVAKRGQDVALRCDPISGHVSLFWYQQALGQGPEFLTYFQNEAQLDKSGLPSDRFFAERPEGSVSTLKIQRTQQEDSAVYLCASSPSRDSHFGYTFGSGTRLTVV.

V is TRBV6-6 and J is TRBJ1-5; 7 nucleotides match TRBD1. The germline CDR1 and CDR2 sequences are MNHNY and SVGAGI (reference sequence). J gave up 8 bases and V 0 bases, and 1 base lay outside the gene matches. CDR3 length equals 13 residues. CDR3 sequence: CASSYSQGEPQHF. The CDR3 bases are TGTGCCAGCAGTTACTCTCAGGGGGAGCCCCAGCATTTT.

V and J are TRBV9 and TRBJ2-2; D not resolved. Looked up from germline, CDR1 is SGDLS and CDR2 is YYNGEE. The CDR3 consists of 12 residues. V lost 2 bases to trimming and J lost 4 bases, with 3 bases between them. The CDR3 spells CASSVITGELFF. The CDR3 nucleotides are TGTGCCAGCAGCGTTATCACCGGGGAGCTGTTTTTT.

CDR3 sequence reads: CASIFRGGWTPYEQYV. The CDR3 DNA reads TGCGCCAGCATCTTCCGAGGGGGCTGGACTCCGTACGAGCAGTACGTC. The genes are TRBV10-1 and TRBJ2-7; 7 bases are shared with TRBD1. Per the germline V gene, CDR1 is WNHNN and CDR2 is SYGVQD (reference sequence). There are 16 residues in the CDR3. V lost 7 bases and J lost 4; bases outside the gene matches: 16.

V usage is TRBV29-1 and J usage is TRBJ1-1; D is possibly TRBD1 (5 bases). Trimming left V 7 bases short and J 1 base short, with 10 bases between. This CDR3 is 12 amino acids long. CDR1 is SQVTM and CDR2 is ANQGSEA in the germline V gene. The CDR3 sequence is CSGFTGNTEAFF. The CDR3 coding sequence is TGCAGCGGATTTACAGGGAACACTGAAGCTTTCTTT.

Written as DNA, the CDR3 is TGTGCCAGCTCACCACCTCTACTAGCCGGGGAGCTGTTTTTT. Its translation is CASSPPLLAGELFF. The rearrangement links TRBV18 to TRBJ2-2; perhaps TRBD2 as D (5 bases). This CDR3 comprises 14 residues. V dropped 0 bases and J dropped 6 bases, with 8 bases sitting between them. Germline V gives CDR1 KGHSH, CDR2 LQKENI.

The rearrangement joins TRBV6-1 to TRBJ2-7; 8 nucleotides line up with TRBD2. The ends lost 4 bases at V and 1 base at J; junction bases unmatched: 6. The CDR3 has 15 amino acids. The V gene's germline CDR1 is MNHNS and CDR2 SASEGT. The DNA for the CDR3 is TGTGCCAGCAGTGGGTCGGTAGCGGGATCCTACGAGCAGTACTTC. As protein: CASSGSVAGSYEQYF.

This clone was seen a single time. The CDR3 sequence: CASGTSGTYNEQFF. CDR3 sequence (DNA): TGTGCCAGCGGGACTAGCGGGACCTACAATGAGCAGTTCTTC. This chain connects TRBV7-3 to TRBJ2-1, with 13 bases matching TRBD2. CDR3 length: 14 amino acids. Germline V gives CDR1 SGHTA, CDR2 FQGTGA. V shed 8 bases and J 2 bases; nucleotides not matched to a gene: 0. Filled out from reference TRBV7-3 and TRBJ2-1, the complete variable domain reads GAGVSQTPSNKVTEKGKYVELRCDPISGHTALYWYRQSLGQGPEFLIYFQGTGAADDSGLPNDRFFAVRPEGSVSTLKIQRTERGDSAVYLCASGTSGTYNEQFFGPGTRLTVL.

CDR3 bases: TGTGCCAGCAGCTTGGCGGTGGGACACGGGGTCTACGAGCAGTACTTC. Encoded protein: CASSLAVGHGVYEQYF. The V gene is TRBV5-6, the J gene TRBJ2-7; weak D call: TRBD1 (6 bases). Germline values: CDR1 SGHDT, CDR2 YYEEEE. V lost 0 bases to trimming and J lost 3 bases, with 16 bases between them. The CDR3 contains 16 residues.

This chain connects TRBV29-1 to TRBJ2-7, with a possible D match to TRBD2 (5 bases). V lost 7 bases to trimming and J lost 3 bases, with 19 bases between them. The CDR3 is 14 amino acids. CDR1 is SQVTM, CDR2 ANQGSEA, per germline. This CDR3 is CSAYGGPRNYEQYF. In DNA form, the CDR3 reads TGCAGCGCCTATGGCGGGCCCAGGAACTACGAGCAGTACTTC.

The J gene is TRBJ1-3, the V gene TRBV6-5; 7 bases agree with TRBD1. This CDR3 is 14 amino acids long. The V gene end was trimmed by 5 bases and the J gene end by 1 base; junction bases not matched to a gene: 2. Looked up from germline, CDR1 is MNHEY and CDR2 is SVGAGI. The CDR3 nucleotides read TGTGCCAGCAGTACGACAGGGTCTGGAAACACCATATATTTT. It specifies CASSTTGSGNTIYF.

The chain uses TRBV7-3 and TRBJ1-2, with 8 bases matching TRBD1. The V segment lost 5 bases and the J segment 4 bases; nucleotides outside the gene matches: 6. This CDR3 spans 14 amino acids. CDR1 is SGHTA and CDR2 is FQGTGA in the germline V gene. The CDR3 sequence: CASSPAGTGYGYTF. In DNA, the CDR3 is TGTGCCAGCAGCCCGGCAGGGACAGGCTATGGCTACACCTTC.